Described below is a single T cell receptor (beta chain) sequence and its context. Other nucleotide sequences in the sample specify the same CDR3. The CDR3 covers 13 residues. Germline V CDR1 and CDR2: SNHLY, FYNNEI. V was pared by 4 bases and J by 5 bases, with 11 bases between. The source of the sample is a study of shared clonotypes between healthy human individuals. Every subset's genomic DNA went evenly onto several immunoSEQ plates. Profiled with immunoSEQ multiplex PCR; TCRdb holds only in-frame clones, not every one. Of about 1 million clones in the sample, approximately 72% were seen once. The source is a man between 18 and 29 years old in good health. Sequenced material: memory CD4+ T cells sorted from blood. As for subset: CD45RA-negative fraction. The V and J genes are TRBV2 and TRBJ2-5; D uncertain. The CDR3 bases are TGTGCCAGCAGTGGAGGTCTGAGGGAGACCCAGTACTTC. This gives the protein CASSGGLRETQYF.